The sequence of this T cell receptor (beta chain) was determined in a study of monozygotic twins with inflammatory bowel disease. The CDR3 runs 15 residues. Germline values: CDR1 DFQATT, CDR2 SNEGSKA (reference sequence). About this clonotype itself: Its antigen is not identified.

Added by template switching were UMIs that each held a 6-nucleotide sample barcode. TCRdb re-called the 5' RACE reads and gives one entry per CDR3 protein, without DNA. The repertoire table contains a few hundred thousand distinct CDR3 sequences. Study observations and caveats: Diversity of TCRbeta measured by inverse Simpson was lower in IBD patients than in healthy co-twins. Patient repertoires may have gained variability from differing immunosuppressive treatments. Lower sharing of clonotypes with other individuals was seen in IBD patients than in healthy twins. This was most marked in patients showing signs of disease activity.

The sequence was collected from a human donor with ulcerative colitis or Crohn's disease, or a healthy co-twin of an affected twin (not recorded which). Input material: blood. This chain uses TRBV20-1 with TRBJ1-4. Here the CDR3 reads CSARGNILANEKLFF.